What follows are 16 T cell receptor beta chains derived from one specimen sequenced in a study of blood T cell repertoires in COVID-19. Produced via immunoSEQ multiplex PCR; TCRdb's table is partial and in-frame only. The profile shows 470,000 or so clones, roughly 85% of them singletons. Sequencing was done on a sample of PBMCs or T cells enriched from blood (not recorded which). Every receptor here comes from a woman younger than 30 with acute COVID-19.

The chain couples TRBV29-1 to TRBJ1-2; D gene unclear. Trimming left V 7 bases short and J 6 bases short, with 24 bases between. The CDR3 runs to 15 residues. Germline-derived CDR1 and CDR2 are SQVTM and ANQGSEA. The DNA for the CDR3 is TGCAGCGCGGGTGGGATCAGACTATCCACGGATGGCTACACCTTC. The encoded protein is CSAGGIRLSTDGYTF. The full variable domain, its missing parts supplied by reference TRBV29-1 and TRBJ1-2, is SAVISQKPSRDICQRGTSLTIQCQVDSQVTMMFWYRQQPGQSLTLIATANQGSEATYESGFVIDKFPISRPNLTFSTLTVSNMSPEDSSIYLCSAGGIRLSTDGYTFGSGTRLTVV.

This rearrangement joins TRBV7-6 to TRBJ2-1; 9 bases agree with TRBD1. Germline V gives CDR1 SGHVS, CDR2 FNYEAQ. This CDR3 comprises 15 residues. V trimming: 4 bases; J trimming: 6 bases; junction bases outside the gene matches: 7. The CDR3 sequence: CASSWPGQGSNEQFF. CDR3 sequence (DNA): TGTGCCAGCAGCTGGCCGGGACAGGGTTCCAATGAGCAGTTCTTC.

The J gene is TRBJ2-5, the V gene TRBV6-5; the match to TRBD1 covers 9 bases. Germline assignment: CDR1 MNHEY and CDR2 SVGAGI. CDR3 size: 16 residues. With 3 bases clipped from V and 5 bases from J, the junction kept 10 bases outside the gene matches. CDR3: CASSYSPTGGVETQYF. CDR3 DNA sequence: TGTGCCAGCAGTTATTCCCCCACAGGGGGCGTCGAGACCCAGTACTTC.

V is TRBV2 and J is TRBJ2-5; D gene unclear. Germline V gene lookup returns CDR1 SNHLY and CDR2 FYNNEI. Between the trimmed V and J ends, which lost 2 bases and 1 base, there was a span of 14 bases. The CDR3 loop spans 16 amino acids. The CDR3, as DNA: TGTGCCAGCAGTGAATCTCCCATCCTAGTCCAAGAGACCCAGTACTTC. Translation gives CASSESPILVQETQYF.

V and J are TRBV14 and TRBJ2-1; 8 positions agree with TRBD1. The germline CDR1 and CDR2 sequences are SGHDN and FVKESK. V was pared by 3 bases and J by 8 bases, with 9 bases of the junction left unmatched. The CDR3 spans 15 residues. The CDR3 DNA sequence: TGTGCCAGCAGCCAGGACAGGGCCCCCTTCTATGAGCAGTTCTTC. Amino acid sequence: CASSQDRAPFYEQFF.

The V and J genes are TRBV5-4 and TRBJ2-7, with 13 nucleotides matching TRBD2. Per germline, CDR1 SGHNT and CDR2 YYREEE (reference sequence). The ends lost 4 bases at V and 4 bases at J; junction bases unmatched: 5. This CDR3 has 15 residues. The CDR3 protein is CASSRTSGSSYEQYF. In DNA form, the CDR3 reads TGTGCCAGCAGCAGGACTAGCGGGAGTAGTTACGAGCAGTACTTC.

This clone appeared a single time. The chain is built from TRBV7-2 and TRBJ2-2; 14 nucleotides agree with TRBD2. Unmatched junction bases numbered 9, after V lost 1 base and J lost 5 bases. The CDR3 has 19 amino acids. The germline CDR1 and CDR2 sequences are SGHTA and FQGNSA. The DNA of the CDR3 is TGTGCCAGCAGCTTAGTAGGGACTAGCGGGAGAGATTCAACCGGGGAGCTGTTTTTT. Translation: CASSLVGTSGRDSTGELFF.

The chain uses TRBV15 and TRBJ1-1; TRBD1 aligns across 7 bases. Unmatched junction bases numbered 5, after V lost 2 bases and J lost 2 bases. The CDR3 contains 15 residues. CDR1 is LNHNV and CDR2 is YYDKDF in the germline V gene (reference sequence). DNA for the CDR3: TGTGCCACCAGCAGATCCAGGACAGGAAACACTGAAGCTTTCTTT. This codes for CATSRSRTGNTEAFF.

The gene calls are TRBV7-2 and TRBJ1-5; tentative D call: TRBD1 (6 bases). V lost 5 bases to trimming and J lost 5 bases, with 10 bases between them. The CDR3 length is 13 residues. Germline values: CDR1 SGHTA, CDR2 FQGNSA. The chain's CDR3 is CASSLQGYQPQHF. Here the CDR3 DNA reads TGTGCCAGCAGCCTACAGGGTTATCAGCCCCAGCATTTT.

This clone was seen a single time. This chain uses TRBV5-1 with TRBJ2-7; perhaps TRBD2 as D (5 bases). Trimming took 1 base from V and 5 from J, leaving 19 bases between them. Germline assignment: CDR1 SGHRS and CDR2 YFSETQ. The CDR3 totals 16 residues. In DNA form, the CDR3 reads TGCGCCAGCAGCTTGTGGACTCAGAACCGTAAGGACGAGCAGTACTTC. It yields the protein CASSLWTQNRKDEQYF.

V is TRBV2 and J is TRBJ1-6; TRBD1 aligns across 9 bases. This CDR3 region has 17 residues. Germline trimming cut 6 bases from V and 1 base from J; bases unmatched to any gene: 7. From germline, CDR1 is SNHLY and CDR2 FYNNEI. CDR3 sequence (DNA): TGTGCCAGCAGAGGGGGACAGGGACGGTCCTATAATTCACCCCTCCACTTT. Amino acid sequence: CASRGGQGRSYNSPLHF.

As DNA, the CDR3 is TGTGCCAGCAGCCAAGAGAGGCAATTTGCCATCTCTGGAAACACCATATATTTT. This codes for CASSQERQFAISGNTIYF. V gene TRBV3-1 (or the pseudogene TRBV3-2) combines with J gene TRBJ1-3, with unresolved D. V was clipped by 0 bases and J by 0 bases, with 15 bases between them. Germline V gene data show CDR1 as LGHDT and CDR2 as YNNKEL (reference sequence). The CDR3 extends over 18 amino acids.

The genes are TRBV11-3 and TRBJ2-1, with D maybe TRBD2 (7 bases). The V end was cut by 7 bases, the J end by 5 bases, with 18 bases between. CDR1 and CDR2 from the germline V gene are SGHNT and YENEEA. This CDR3 is 15 amino acids long. The CDR3 region has the DNA TGTGCCAGCACGAGGGGGGGAGGCAGGGACAATGAGCAGTTCTTC. It specifies CASTRGGGRDNEQFF.

J is TRBJ2-2 and V is TRBV19; D remains ambiguous. The V end lost 9 bases, the J end lost 3 bases, and 14 bases lay between the germline ends. Per the germline V gene, CDR1 is LNHDA and CDR2 is SQIVND (reference sequence). The CDR3 loop spans 14 amino acids. CDR3 region: CASHVSGYTGELFF. The CDR3 coding sequence is TGTGCCAGCCACGTATCCGGTTACACCGGGGAGCTGTTTTTT.

This chain joins TRBV9 and TRBJ2-5, with 8 bases that match TRBD2. CDR1 is SGDLS and CDR2 is YYNGEE in the germline V gene. With V trimmed by 0 bases and J by 0 bases, 7 bases remained unmatched. The CDR3 is made up of 17 amino acids. In DNA form, the CDR3 reads TGTGCCAGCAGCGTAGGGAATAGCGGGGTGTACCAAGAGACCCAGTACTTC. Translation: CASSVGNSGVYQETQYF.

The genes are TRBV2 and TRBJ1-6; D uncertain. V was shortened by 6 bases and J by 8 bases, with 11 bases between the two germline ends. CDR3 length equals 13 residues. In germline, CDR1 is SNHLY, CDR2 FYNNEI. CDR3 DNA: TGTGCCAGCAGGGCAGTCCAAGATTCACCCCTCCACTTT. Translated: CASRAVQDSPLHF. Full variable domain (rest looked up from reference TRBV2 and TRBJ1-6): EPEVTQTPSHQVTQMGQEVILRCVPISNHLYFYWYRQILGQKVEFLVSFYNNEISEKSEIFDDQFSVERPDGSNFTLKIRSTKLEDSAMYFCASRAVQDSPLHFGNGTRLTVT.